This record looks at one T cell receptor (beta chain) sequence and its context. The data originate from a study of cytomegalovirus exposure and HLA in healthy donors. PCR involved 60 Vbeta and 13 Jbeta primers. Clones were read by immunoSEQ multiplex PCR, and TCRdb kept only the in-frame ones, dropping some. The top ten clones hold 1.4% of a sample with around 98,000 clones, around 80% of them seen once. This receptor was identified in a man aged 35-49 years in good health and CMV-seronegative. Material for sequencing was PBMCs.

The CDR3 protein is CASSFVIGTQRGEQYF. Written as DNA, the CDR3 is TGTGCCAGCAGTTTTGTCATCGGGACACAGAGGGGCGAGCAGTACTTC. This rearrangement joins TRBV6-5 to TRBJ2-7; tentatively, D is TRBD1 (6 bases). CDR1 is MNHEY and CDR2 is SVGAGI in the germline V gene. The V and J ends lost 4 bases and 6 bases respectively, with 22 bases between them. The CDR3 spans 16 residues.